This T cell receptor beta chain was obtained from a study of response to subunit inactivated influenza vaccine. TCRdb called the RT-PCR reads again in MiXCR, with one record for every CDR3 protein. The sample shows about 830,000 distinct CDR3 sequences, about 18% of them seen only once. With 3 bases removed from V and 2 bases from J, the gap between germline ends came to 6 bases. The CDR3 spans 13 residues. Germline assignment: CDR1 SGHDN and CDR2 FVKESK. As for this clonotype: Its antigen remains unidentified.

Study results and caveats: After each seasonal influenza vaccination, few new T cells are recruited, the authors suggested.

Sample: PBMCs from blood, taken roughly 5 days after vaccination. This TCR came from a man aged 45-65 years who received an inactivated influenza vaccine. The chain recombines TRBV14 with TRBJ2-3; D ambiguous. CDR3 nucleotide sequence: TGTGCCAGCAGCCAGGGCCTCACAGATACGCAGTATTTT. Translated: CASSQGLTDTQYF. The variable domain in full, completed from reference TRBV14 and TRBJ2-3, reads EAGVTQFPSHSVIEKGQTVTLRCDPISGHDNLYWYRRVMGKEIKFLLHFVKESKQDESGMPNNRFLAERTGGTYSTLKVQPAELEDSGVYFCASSQGLTDTQYFGPGTRLTVL.